Shown below are 11 T cell receptor beta chains from a single sample sequenced in a study of blood T cell repertoires in COVID-19. Produced via immunoSEQ multiplex PCR; TCRdb's table is partial and in-frame only. The table shows tens of thousands of clones, with 65% to 85% occurring only once. Sequenced: peripheral blood. The receptors here all came from a man older than 75 with active or convalescent COVID-19.

The V call is TRBV5-6, the J call TRBJ2-7; D possibly corresponds to TRBD1 (5 bases). Trimming took 1 base from V and 7 from J, leaving 15 bases between them. This CDR3 region has 14 residues. Germline loops: CDR1 SGHDT, CDR2 YYEEEE. CDR3 DNA: TGTGCCAGCAGCTTGATAGGGGCCCCCCTGGAGCAGTACTTC. Protein product: CASSLIGAPLEQYF.

Written as DNA, the CDR3 is TGTGCCAGCTCACGCCGACAGGGGGACGAGCAGTACTTC. Its protein product is CASSRRQGDEQYF. The rearrangement links TRBV18 to TRBJ2-7, with 9 nucleotides matching TRBD1. CDR1 and CDR2 from the germline V gene are KGHSH and LQKENI. Unmatched junction bases numbered 3, after V lost 4 bases and J lost 5 bases. This CDR3 has 13 residues. The full variable domain, rest sourced from reference TRBV18 and TRBJ2-7, is NAGVMQNPRHLVRRRGQEARLRCSPMKGHSHVYWYRQLPEEGLKFMVYLQKENIIDESGMPKERFSAEFPKEGPSILRIQQVVRGDSAAYFCASSRRQGDEQYFGPGTRLTVT.

The J gene is TRBJ2-7, the V gene TRBV5-5; weak D call: TRBD1 (5 bases). Germline loops: CDR1 SGHKS, CDR2 YYEKEE (reference sequence). The V end was cut by 0 bases, the J end by 3 bases, with 10 bases between. CDR3 length: 14 amino acids. CDR3 in DNA: TGTGCCAGCAGCTTGGGGACACCGTTCTACGAGCAGTACTTC. Its protein is CASSLGTPFYEQYF.

The gene calls are TRBV14 and TRBJ2-1; 7 bases align to TRBD2. Germline-derived CDR1 and CDR2 are SGHDN and FVKESK. This CDR3 is 14 amino acids long. Trimming cost V 1 base and J 10 bases; bases outside gene matches: 7. The CDR3 sequence: CASSQVGLPREQFF. CDR3 sequence (DNA): TGTGCCAGCAGCCAAGTGGGACTACCCCGCGAGCAGTTCTTC. Based on the CDR3 plus reference TRBV14 and TRBJ2-1, the full variable domain is EAGVTQFPSHSVIEKGQTVTLRCDPISGHDNLYWYRRVMGKEIKFLLHFVKESKQDESGMPNNRFLAERTGGTYSTLKVQPAELEDSGVYFCASSQVGLPREQFFGPGTRLTVL.

The chain employs TRBV28 and TRBJ1-3; D might be TRBD1 (5 bases). The CDR3 runs to 15 residues. V was trimmed by 6 bases and J by 0 bases, leaving 12 bases between them. Germline lookup yields CDR1 MDHEN and CDR2 SYDVKM. This chain's CDR3 is CASSPPGDSGNTIYF. The DNA of the CDR3 is TGTGCCAGCAGCCCACCGGGGGACTCTGGAAACACCATATATTTT.

The chain couples TRBV4-2 to TRBJ2-7; 14 bases are shared with TRBD2. The CDR3 spans 20 residues. Germline CDR1 is LGHNA and CDR2 is YNFKEQ. V was clipped by 4 bases and J by 6 bases; unmatched bases: 20. CDR3 in DNA: TGTGCCAGCAGCCTTTTCGGCCAACTCGGGACTAGCGGGAGTCGGGGCGAGCAGTACTTC. Translated: CASSLFGQLGTSGSRGEQYF.

This rearrangement joins TRBV5-1 to TRBJ1-1; TRBD1 aligns across 9 bases. Germline V gene lookup returns CDR1 SGHRS and CDR2 YFSETQ. The CDR3 length is 15 residues. J gave up 3 bases and V 4 bases, and 7 bases lay outside the gene matches. Here the CDR3 reads CASSPKQGAYTEAFF. CDR3 sequence (DNA): TGCGCCAGCAGCCCGAAACAGGGGGCTTACACTGAAGCTTTCTTT.

The genes are TRBV23-1 and TRBJ2-6; D gene unclear. TRBV23-1 is assigned to the ORF class and has an uncertain function. V shed 7 bases and J shed 0 bases, with 16 bases lying between them. This CDR3 comprises 17 residues. CDR3 sequence (DNA): TGCGCCAGCACCTCCGTCACGGAGAGCTCTGGGGCCAACGTCCTGACTTTC. This codes for CASTSVTESSGANVLTF.

The chain couples TRBV6-5 to TRBJ2-2, with 10 bases aligning to TRBD1. J gave up 6 bases and V 8 bases, and 6 bases lay outside the gene matches. The CDR3 is 14 residues long. Germline lookup yields CDR1 MNHEY and CDR2 SVGAGI. In DNA form, the CDR3 reads TGTGCCAGCGGGGACAGGGGTCGGGCCGGGGAGCTGTTTTTT. This translates into CASGDRGRAGELFF.

This chain joins TRBV2 and TRBJ2-7; TRBD1 matches 9 bases. V trimming: 8 bases; J trimming: 6 bases; junction bases outside the gene matches: 14. Germline V gene data show CDR1 as SNHLY and CDR2 as FYNNEI. CDR3 size: 15 residues. This chain's CDR3 is CASANRDRVPVEQYF. CDR3 nucleotide sequence: TGTGCCAGCGCAAACCGGGACAGGGTACCCGTCGAGCAGTACTTC. Full variable domain (missing parts from reference TRBV2 and TRBJ2-7): EPEVTQTPSHQVTQMGQEVILRCVPISNHLYFYWYRQILGQKVEFLVSFYNNEISEKSEIFDDQFSVERPDGSNFTLKIRSTKLEDSAMYFCASANRDRVPVEQYFGPGTRLTVT.

The V call is TRBV19, the J call TRBJ1-3; 10 bases line up with TRBD1. The length of the CDR3 is 18 residues. The V gene end was trimmed by 6 bases and the J gene end by 3 bases; junction bases not matched to a gene: 14. The germline V gene has CDR1 LNHDA and CDR2 SQIVND (reference sequence). In nucleotides, the CDR3 is TGTGCCAGTAGGCCTCCGGGACAGGGGAAGAGGATTGGAAACACCATATATTTT. Its protein is CASRPPGQGKRIGNTIYF.